These 29 T cell receptor beta chains were sequenced from one sample in a study of T cell repertoires in cytomegalovirus infection. MiXCR, applied by TCRdb to the reads, yields one record per CDR3 protein. The sample lists some 940,000 distinct CDR3 sequences; less than 35% were seen once. These TCRs are of unknown antigen specificity. Sequenced here: cultured CD8+ T cells from PBMCs, sampled from culture after CMV antigen stimulation. These receptors were obtained from a human donor in good health (CMV status not recorded). Some clones in this sample may be carry-over from other donors' samples.

The chain combines TRBV27 with TRBJ1-5; D is undetermined. V lost 2 bases to trimming and J lost 6 bases, with 8 bases between them. The CDR3 totals 13 residues. Germline values: CDR1 MNHEY, CDR2 SMNVEV (reference sequence). CDR3 nucleotides: TGTGCCAGCAGTTTAATCGTCGGTCAGCCCCAGCATTTT. Its translation: CASSLIVGQPQHF.

This rearrangement joins TRBV5-6 to TRBJ2-7; D possibly corresponds to TRBD1 (5 bases). This CDR3 contains 14 residues. Trimming removed 7 bases at V and 2 bases at J, with 16 bases between. Germline CDR1 and CDR2: SGHDT and YYEEEE. The chain's CDR3 is CASLPQTAPYEQYV. CDR3 in DNA: TGTGCCAGCCTCCCCCAGACAGCACCCTACGAGCAGTACGTC.

This clonotype was observed a few times. The rearrangement links TRBV7-9 to TRBJ2-1; D may be TRBD1 (6 bases). Germline V gene data show CDR1 as SEHNR and CDR2 as FQNEAQ (reference sequence). Trimming left V 5 bases short and J 4 bases short, with 12 bases between. CDR3 size: 14 residues. CDR3 protein: CASSKGQSYNEQFF. The CDR3 nucleotides are TGTGCCAGCAGCAAGGGACAATCATACAATGAGCAGTTCTTC.

V gene TRBV19 combines with J gene TRBJ1-1, with 10 bases identical to TRBD1. CDR3 length equals 15 residues. With V trimmed by 4 bases and J by 5 bases, 7 bases remained unmatched. Per the germline V gene, CDR1 is LNHDA and CDR2 is SQIVND (reference sequence). The CDR3 is CASSNLWTGGTEAFF. DNA for the CDR3: TGTGCCAGTAGTAACTTGTGGACAGGGGGAACTGAAGCTTTCTTT.

CDR3 bases: TGTGCGGCCCTGAGCTACAATGAGCAGTTCTTC. It is translated as CAALSYNEQFF. The chain links TRBV7-9 to TRBJ2-1; no firm D call. Looked up from germline, CDR1 is SEHNR and CDR2 is FQNEAQ (reference sequence). CDR3 size: 11 residues.

CDR3 region: CASSIGDNYGYTF. The CDR3 bases are TGTGCCAGTAGTATCGGGGACAACTATGGCTACACCTTC. The chain joins TRBV19 to TRBJ1-2; D may be TRBD1 (5 bases). The ends were cut back, 3 bases at V and 2 bases at J, with 7 bases in the middle. The germline V gene encodes CDR1 LNHDA and CDR2 SQIVND (reference sequence). The CDR3 has 13 residues.

The J gene is TRBJ2-7, the V gene TRBV15; the D gene is possibly TRBD1 (6 bases). The V end lost 0 bases, the J end lost 4 bases, and 13 bases lay between the germline ends. Germline V gene data show CDR1 as LNHNV and CDR2 as YYDKDF (reference sequence). The CDR3 has 15 amino acids. The CDR3 region has the DNA TGTGCCACCAGCAGAGATGCGAACAGGGAATACGAGCAGTACTTC. Protein: CATSRDANREYEQYF.

To note about this clonotype: A single base separates this from a much larger clone, so it may be a read error. The chain combines TRBV7-8 with TRBJ2-2; TRBD2 might be the D (5 bases). The CDR3 loop spans 15 amino acids. Looked up from germline, CDR1 is SGHVS and CDR2 is FQNEAQ. The CDR3 here is CASSSWADNTGELLF. CDR3 DNA: TGTGCCAGCAGCTCCTGGGCCGATAACACCGGGGAGCTGTTGTTT.

The V call is TRBV7-9, the J call TRBJ2-7; tentative D call: TRBD1 (6 bases). V lost 4 bases to trimming and J lost 2 bases, with 12 bases between them. The CDR3 spans 14 residues. CDR1 and CDR2 from the germline V gene are SEHNR and FQNEAQ (reference sequence). The DNA for the CDR3 is TGTGCCAGCAGCTCCCGGGACACCCCCTACGAGCAGTACTTC. Encoded protein: CASSSRDTPYEQYF.

The chain recombines TRBV5-5 with TRBJ1-2; 8 bases map to TRBD1. The CDR3 totals 17 residues. CDR1 and CDR2 from the germline V gene are SGHKS and YYEKEE (reference sequence). Losses at the gene ends were 0 bases for V and 3 bases for J; bases not matched to a gene: 10. This chain's CDR3 is CASSLAGQGLVDYGYTF. The CDR3 DNA reads TGTGCCAGCAGCTTGGCCGGACAGGGCCTCGTAGACTATGGCTACACCTTC.

CDR3: CASSQARTGTRGYTF. The CDR3 DNA is TGTGCCAGCAGCCAAGCACGGACAGGGACTCGCGGCTACACCTTC. The chain carries TRBV14 and TRBJ1-2, with 8 bases identical to TRBD1. The junction had 9 bases not matched to a gene; V was cut back by 1 base and J by 8 bases. Germline-derived CDR1 and CDR2 are SGHDN and FVKESK. The CDR3 runs to 15 residues.

The CDR3 spells CASSFGTGAGEQYV. The CDR3 DNA is TGTGCCAGCAGCTTTGGGACAGGGGCGGGGGAGCAGTACGTC. This chain joins TRBV5-5 and TRBJ2-7; TRBD1 aligns across 10 bases. The CDR3 runs to 14 residues. Germline loops: CDR1 SGHKS, CDR2 YYEKEE (reference sequence). V lost 2 bases to trimming and J lost 7 bases; unmatched junction nucleotides: 6.

V usage is TRBV6-1 and J usage is TRBJ2-1; possibly TRBD2 for D (6 bases). Germline lookup yields CDR1 MNHNS and CDR2 SASEGT. The CDR3 runs 15 residues. Trimming removed 7 bases from V and 3 bases from J, with 16 bases in between. CDR3 in DNA: TGTGCCAGCACCGCTCTCGCGGGGCACTACAATGAGCAGTTCTTC. Protein product: CASTALAGHYNEQFF.

This clonotype was seen only a few times. The chain recombines TRBV3-1 with TRBJ2-5, with D tentatively TRBD2 (5 bases). V shed 1 base and J shed 5 bases, with 11 bases lying between them. The CDR3 totals 14 residues. Looked up from germline, CDR1 is LGHDT and CDR2 is YNNKEL (reference sequence). Here the CDR3 reads CASSQGSGVETQYF. DNA of the CDR3: TGTGCCAGCAGCCAAGGATCCGGGGTCGAGACCCAGTACTTC.

This sequence joins TRBV7-9 and TRBJ1-1; perhaps TRBD1 as D (6 bases). The germline gives CDR1 SEHNR, CDR2 FQNEAQ (reference sequence). V shed 1 base and J shed 6 bases, with 12 bases lying between them. The CDR3 spans 14 residues. The CDR3 protein is CASSLVQGGSEAFF. In DNA form, the CDR3 reads TGTGCCAGCAGCTTAGTACAGGGTGGGTCTGAAGCTTTCTTT.

The chain couples TRBV9 to TRBJ1-1; D possibly corresponds to TRBD1 (5 bases). V lost 0 bases, J lost 8 bases, and 14 bases lay in between. This CDR3 comprises 14 residues. Looked up from germline, CDR1 is SGDLS and CDR2 is YYNGEE. The CDR3 DNA reads TGTGCCAGCAGCGTAGGCGCCATGGGGGGGGAAGCTTTCTTT. This codes for CASSVGAMGGEAFF.

This clonotype appeared many times. The J gene is TRBJ1-2, the V gene TRBV7-2, with a possible D match to TRBD1 (6 bases). The CDR3 length is 16 residues. Trimming shortened V by 6 bases and J by 9 bases, and 26 bases separated the two germline ends. Germline CDR1 SGHTA, CDR2 FQGNSA. CDR3 protein: CASRPSQGLRGNRYTF. The CDR3, as DNA: TGTGCCAGCAGACCGTCACAGGGCCTACGAGGCAATCGCTACACCTTC.

Many counts were recorded for this clonotype. The chain employs TRBV27 and TRBJ1-4; no clear D. Germline-derived CDR1 and CDR2 are MNHEY and SMNVEV (reference sequence). The CDR3 spans 14 residues. Trimming cost V 4 bases and J 8 bases, with 14 bases left between them. The CDR3 DNA follows: TGTGCCAGCAGTTCGCAGGCGGGAGTGGAAAAACTGTTTTTT. It specifies CASSSQAGVEKLFF.

To note about this clonotype: Compared with germline, one end of the junction differs, possibly owing to a read error. The rearrangement joins TRBV27 to TRBJ1-4; D call uncertain. CDR1 and CDR2 (germline): MNHEY, SMNVEV (reference sequence). The CDR3 is 15 residues long. CDR3 sequence reads: CVSSWAGPSGEKLFF. In DNA, the CDR3 is TGTGTCAGCAGTTGGGCAGGACCTAGCGGTGAAAAACTGTTTTTT.

The chain links TRBV25-1 to TRBJ1-4; no firm D call. CDR3 length: 14 residues. Trimming took 1 base from V and 3 from J, leaving 6 bases between them. From germline, CDR1 is MGHDK and CDR2 SYGVNS. The CDR3 DNA reads TGTGCCAGCAGTGAATTAGGATCTAATGAAAAACTGTTTTTT. Its protein product is CASSELGSNEKLFF.

This chain connects TRBV12-3 or TRBV12-4 to TRBJ2-2; tentatively, D is TRBD1 (5 bases). V lost 6 bases to trimming and J lost 4 bases, with 9 bases between them. The CDR3 loop spans 13 amino acids. The CDR3 loop is CASRGLGTGELFF. CDR3 nucleotides: TGTGCCAGCAGGGGGCTGGGCACCGGGGAGCTGTTTTTT.

This clonotype was picked up a small number of times. The chain joins TRBV7-9 to TRBJ2-2, with TRBD1 matching 10 bases. Trimming removed 5 bases from V and 3 bases from J; junction bases left unmatched: 6. Germline V gives CDR1 SEHNR, CDR2 FQNEAQ (reference sequence). There are 16 residues in the CDR3. CDR3: CASSPTGGVDTGELFF. In DNA form, the CDR3 reads TGTGCCAGCAGCCCGACAGGGGGCGTAGACACCGGGGAGCTGTTTTTT.

Only a few counts were recorded for this clonotype. The chain links TRBV6-5 to TRBJ1-1; tentative D call: TRBD1 (5 bases). CDR1 and CDR2 (germline): MNHEY, SVGAGI. The CDR3 has 15 amino acids. Trimming took 0 bases from V and 0 from J, leaving 8 bases between them. The CDR3 loop is CASSYSWGVNTEAFF. The DNA of the CDR3 is TGTGCCAGCAGTTACTCTTGGGGGGTGAACACTGAAGCTTTCTTT.

This clonotype was seen a handful of times. The rearrangement links TRBV4-2 to TRBJ2-3, with TRBD2 matching 12 bases. Losses at the gene ends were 5 bases for V and 0 bases for J; bases not matched to a gene: 6. This CDR3 region has 17 residues. CDR1 and CDR2 from the germline V gene are LGHNA and YNFKEQ. The DNA for the CDR3 is TGTGCCAGCAGCTTTACTAGCGGGGGGTCTAGCACAGATACGCAGTATTTT. This gives the protein CASSFTSGGSSTDTQYF.

The chain combines TRBV7-6 with TRBJ1-1, with a possible D match to TRBD1 (6 bases). The V end was cut by 4 bases, the J end by 2 bases, with 17 bases between. The V gene's germline CDR1 is SGHVS and CDR2 FNYEAQ. The CDR3 length is 16 residues. In DNA form, the CDR3 reads TGTGCCAGCAGCTGGCCCTCTACAGGGTTCAACACTGAAGCTTTCTTT. Its protein product is CASSWPSTGFNTEAFF.

V usage is TRBV20-1 and J usage is TRBJ1-1; D remains unclear. V was shortened by 3 bases and J by 10 bases, with 15 bases between the two germline ends. This CDR3 comprises 12 residues. Germline values: CDR1 DFQATT, CDR2 SNEGSKA (reference sequence). The CDR3 here is CSARWEVEGAFF. CDR3 DNA: TGCAGTGCTAGGTGGGAGGTGGAAGGAGCTTTCTTT.

The table lists this clonotype with a few counts. Here the CDR3 reads CASSLAGPANTEAFF. Here the CDR3 DNA reads TGTGCCAGCAGCTTAGCCGGGCCCGCCAACACTGAAGCTTTCTTT. The rearrangement joins TRBV7-6 to TRBJ1-1, with unresolved D. The CDR3 length is 15 residues. Germline V CDR1 and CDR2: SGHVS, FNYEAQ. Trimming cost V 0 bases and J 2 bases, with 10 bases left between them.

V is TRBV19 and J is TRBJ1-2; 7 bases align to TRBD1. The CDR3 loop spans 13 amino acids. Germline CDR1 LNHDA, CDR2 SQIVND (reference sequence). J was trimmed by 3 bases and V by 7 bases; bases with no gene match: 5. The CDR3 here is CASTIDRDYGYTF. Written as DNA, the CDR3 is TGTGCCAGTACCATAGACAGGGACTATGGCTACACCTTC.

The chain links TRBV12-3 or TRBV12-4 to TRBJ1-1; 8 bases match TRBD1. The CDR3 has 16 residues. V was pared by 3 bases and J by 5 bases, with 11 bases of the junction left unmatched. The DNA for the CDR3 is TGTGCCAGCAGTTTCTTCGGGCAGGGGGCGGGTACTGAAGCTTTCTTT. The encoded protein is CASSFFGQGAGTEAFF.